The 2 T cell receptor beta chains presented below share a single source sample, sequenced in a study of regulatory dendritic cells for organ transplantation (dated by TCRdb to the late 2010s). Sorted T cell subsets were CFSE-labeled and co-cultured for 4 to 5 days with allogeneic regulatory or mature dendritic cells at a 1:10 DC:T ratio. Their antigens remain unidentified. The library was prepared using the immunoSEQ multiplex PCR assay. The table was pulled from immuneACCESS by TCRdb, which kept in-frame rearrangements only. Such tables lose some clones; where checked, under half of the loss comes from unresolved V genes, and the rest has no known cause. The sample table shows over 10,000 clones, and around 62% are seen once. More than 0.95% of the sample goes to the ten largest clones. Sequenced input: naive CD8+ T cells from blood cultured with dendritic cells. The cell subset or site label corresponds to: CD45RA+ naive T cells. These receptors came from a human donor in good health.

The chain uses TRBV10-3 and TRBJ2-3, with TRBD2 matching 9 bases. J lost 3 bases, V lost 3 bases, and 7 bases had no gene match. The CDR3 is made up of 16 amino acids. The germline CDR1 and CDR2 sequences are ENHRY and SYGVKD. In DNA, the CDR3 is TGTGCCATCAGTGAATTAGGCGGGGGGGCTACAGATACGCAGTATTTT. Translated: CAISELGGGATDTQYF.

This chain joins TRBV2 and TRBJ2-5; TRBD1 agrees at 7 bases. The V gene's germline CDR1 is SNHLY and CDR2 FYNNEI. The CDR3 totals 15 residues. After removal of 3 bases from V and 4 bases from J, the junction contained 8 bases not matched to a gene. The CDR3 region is CASSDWRQGPETQYF. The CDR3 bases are TGTGCCAGCAGTGATTGGAGACAGGGCCCAGAGACCCAGTACTTC.